This T cell receptor beta chain was captured in a study of cytomegalovirus exposure and HLA in healthy donors. Study context: Some 180 million T cells yielded 100 million or so unique TCR beta sequences in earlier analysis. Study-level results: Rare sequences made up most TCRs, while some public TCRs were found in many donors. There were some V segments, including TRBV6-2 and TRBV6-3, excluded as indistinguishable. Presence/absence analysis assumed near-uniform sequencing depth across donors.

As to this clone: Its antigen is not identified.

PCR amplification relied on 60 Vbeta primers (plus 13 Jbeta primers). This table comes from immunoSEQ multiplex PCR, and its TCRdb copy is limited to in-frame clones, with some not included. Among roughly 150,000 clones listed, 85% were seen once. Germline values: CDR1 MDHEN, CDR2 SYDVKM. CDR3 size: 16 residues. Unmatched junction bases numbered 6, after V lost 2 bases and J lost 0 bases. J is TRBJ2-7 and V is TRBV28; 8 bases line up with TRBD1. Sequencing input: PBMCs. The clonotype comes from a boy aged 2 to 10 in good health and CMV-seronegative. The CDR3 DNA reads TGTGCCAGCAGTTTAGTCCGGGACAGGAGCTCCTACGAGCAGTACTTC. This encodes CASSLVRDRSSYEQYF.